This TCR beta chain was identified during a study of control samples from healthy donors and cancer patients. V lost 6 bases and J 5 bases, leaving 16 bases between the germline ends. Germline V gene data show CDR1 as MNHEY and CDR2 as SVGAGI. The CDR3 is 14 amino acids. The data were produced by immunoSEQ multiplex PCR, yet TCRdb's version contains in-frame clones alone and is incomplete. The table has around 51,000 clones, 80% seen once; the top ten hold about a tenth. This sequence was found in a man in his 70s in good health. The V call is TRBV6-5, the J call TRBJ2-5; TRBD2 is a possible D gene (6 bases). The sequenced sample consisted of blood. The CDR3 protein is CASSPGLLRETQYF. The CDR3 nucleotides read TGTGCCAGCAGCCCGGGACTCCTCAGGGAGACCCAGTACTTC.